The subject of this entry is one T cell receptor beta chain. The antigen remains undetermined. This CDR3 has 14 amino acids. In germline, CDR1 is MNHEY, CDR2 SVGAGI. J was trimmed by 0 bases and V by 8 bases; bases with no gene match: 5. The data stem from a study of graft-versus-host responses after intestinal transplantation. Study context: Recipients were all induced with anti-thymocyte globulin, then given tacrolimus and steroids for 2 to 4 years.

Broader study findings: Association was observed between peak circulating GvH clone levels and early post-transplant HvG declines. The marrow of recipients harbored GvH clones, and ileum or blood showed some of them first.

TCRdb keeps only in-frame clones here, not all; method: immunoSEQ multiplex PCR. The sample yields under 100,000 clones, 85% to 95% seen once. The sequence derives from a human donor who was the organ donor for an intestinal transplant. The starting material was unstimulated CD8+ T cells sorted from spleen or lymph node cells, obtained before transplant. This rearrangement joins TRBV6-5 to TRBJ2-3; TRBD1 matches at 7 bases. CDR3 nucleotide sequence: TGTGCCAGCGCCTGGACAGGTAGCACAGATACGCAGTATTTT. It is translated as CASAWTGSTDTQYF.